Below are 21 T cell receptor beta chains sequenced from a single sample in a study of blood T cell repertoires in COVID-19. Assay: immunoSEQ multiplex PCR; the TCRdb copy retains only in-frame clones and omits some. In the table there are fewer than 450,000 clones, approximately 86% of which are singletons. The sample consisted of PBMCs or T cells enriched from blood (not recorded which). The receptors come from a woman between 40 and 55 years old with acute COVID-19.

The rearrangement links TRBV10-3 to TRBJ2-3; 10 bases line up with TRBD1. V was clipped by 2 bases and J by 2 bases; unmatched bases: 1. Per the germline V gene, CDR1 is ENHRY and CDR2 is SYGVKD. CDR3 length: 15 amino acids. CDR3 sequence reads: CAISEGQGDTDTQYF. CDR3 sequence (DNA): TGTGCCATCAGTGAGGGACAGGGGGACACAGATACGCAGTATTTT.

J is TRBJ2-2 and V is TRBV19; 9 nucleotides agree with TRBD1. Germline V gene data show CDR1 as LNHDA and CDR2 as SQIVND (reference sequence). V gave up 4 bases and J gave up 8 bases; unmatched junction bases: 11. The CDR3 has 16 residues. The CDR3 spells CASSNIPGQGTGELFF. The CDR3 nucleotides read TGTGCCAGTAGTAACATCCCGGGACAGGGAACGGGGGAGCTGTTTTTT.

The chain is built from TRBV3-1 (or the pseudogene TRBV3-2) and TRBJ1-2; weak D call: TRBD1 (5 bases). Germline loops: CDR1 LGHDT, CDR2 YNNKEL (reference sequence). The CDR3 length is 15 residues. Trimming took off 4 bases at V and 1 base at J, with 13 bases between the two ends. This chain's CDR3 is CASSPGRGNNYGYTF. The CDR3 DNA follows: TGTGCCAGCAGCCCCGGCCGGGGGAATAACTATGGCTACACCTTC.

The V gene is TRBV19, the J gene TRBJ1-2; possible D gene TRBD1, 5 bases. The germline gives CDR1 LNHDA, CDR2 SQIVND (reference sequence). With 5 bases removed from V and 6 bases from J, the gap between germline ends came to 16 bases. CDR3 length: 14 amino acids. The chain's CDR3 is CASSRGTDNHGYTF. CDR3 DNA sequence: TGTGCCAGTAGTCGCGGGACCGACAACCATGGCTACACCTTC.

This CDR3 is CASSEGQGAVQPQHF. CDR3 nucleotides: TGTGCCAGCAGTGAAGGACAGGGGGCCGTTCAGCCCCAGCATTTT. The chain links TRBV6-1 to TRBJ1-5, with TRBD1 matching 10 bases. Losses at the gene ends were 1 base for V and 6 bases for J; bases not matched to a gene: 3. The CDR3 length is 15 residues. From germline, CDR1 is MNHNS and CDR2 SASEGT.

V usage is TRBV3-1 (or the pseudogene TRBV3-2) and J usage is TRBJ1-1, with D possibly being TRBD1 (6 bases). The length of the CDR3 is 15 residues. Germline CDR1 LGHDT, CDR2 YNNKEL (reference sequence). V dropped 4 bases and J dropped 5 bases, with 17 bases sitting between them. DNA for the CDR3: TGTGCCAGCAGCCGGAGTACAGGGTCGGGAACTGAAGCTTTCTTT. Amino acids: CASSRSTGSGTEAFF.

This chain links TRBV19 with TRBJ1-1; 7 positions agree with TRBD1. The V segment lost 6 bases and the J segment 1 base; nucleotides outside the gene matches: 8. CDR3 length: 15 residues. The germline V gene has CDR1 LNHDA and CDR2 SQIVND (reference sequence). In DNA, the CDR3 is TGTGCCAGTAGCGGACCCGGACAGGCGAACACTGAAGCTTTCTTT. Amino acid sequence: CASSGPGQANTEAFF.

V is TRBV6-1 and J is TRBJ2-7, with TRBD2 matching over 7 bases. The CDR3 runs 17 residues. J was trimmed by 5 bases and V by 4 bases; bases with no gene match: 17. CDR1 MNHNS and CDR2 SASEGT come from the germline V gene. CDR3 sequence (DNA): TGTGCCAGCAGTGGGGGGGGGTTTAGGGCCCAGGTGAACGAGCAGTACTTC. Encoded protein: CASSGGGFRAQVNEQYF.

This clone was observed once. The CDR3: CASSLDERTWGNTIYF. The CDR3 coding sequence is TGTGCCAGCAGCTTAGATGAGAGGACATGGGGAAACACCATATATTTT. The chain employs TRBV11-2 and TRBJ1-3; possibly TRBD1 for D (5 bases). The CDR3 is 16 residues long. With 0 bases removed from V and 4 bases from J, the gap between germline ends came to 13 bases. Germline V gene lookup returns CDR1 SGHAT and CDR2 FQNNGV.

The J gene is TRBJ1-5, the V gene TRBV2; 8 bases fit TRBD1. The CDR3 runs 15 residues. Trimming at V came to 8 bases and at J to 0 bases, leaving 6 bases not matched to a gene. Germline V gene data show CDR1 as SNHLY and CDR2 as FYNNEI. The CDR3 region is CASAGTGDSNQPQHF. The CDR3 DNA reads TGTGCCAGCGCTGGGACAGGTGATAGCAATCAGCCCCAGCATTTT. The complete variable domain, with remaining parts taken from reference TRBV2 and TRBJ1-5, reads EPEVTQTPSHQVTQMGQEVILRCVPISNHLYFYWYRQILGQKVEFLVSFYNNEISEKSEIFDDQFSVERPDGSNFTLKIRSTKLEDSAMYFCASAGTGDSNQPQHFGDGTRLSIL.

The chain carries TRBV5-1 and TRBJ1-4; a possible D gene is TRBD1 (5 bases). In germline, CDR1 is SGHRS, CDR2 YFSETQ. V lost 0 bases to trimming and J lost 8 bases, with 11 bases between them. The CDR3 is 14 amino acids. CDR3 bases: TGCGCCAGCAGCTTGGAAGGGGTCGGGGAAAAACTGTTTTTT. It is translated as CASSLEGVGEKLFF.

This clone was seen a few times. V and J are TRBV6-5 and TRBJ1-6, with D perhaps TRBD1 (6 bases). There are 12 residues in the CDR3. Per germline, CDR1 MNHEY and CDR2 SVGAGI. Trimming cost V 10 bases and J 12 bases, with 16 bases left between them. In nucleotides, the CDR3 is TGTGCCACCAAGTGGAGGGGGGGACCCCTCCACTTT. Translation: CATKWRGGPLHF.

This clone was observed a single time. The chain recombines TRBV5-6 with TRBJ2-2, with D maybe TRBD2 (6 bases). The CDR3 runs 15 residues. V gave up 0 bases and J gave up 6 bases, with 12 bases separating them. Germline CDR1 SGHDT, CDR2 YYEEEE. Here the CDR3 reads CASSLAFTGAGELFF. The CDR3 bases are TGTGCCAGCAGCTTGGCCTTTACGGGGGCCGGGGAGCTGTTTTTT.

The gene calls are TRBV19 and TRBJ1-1, with D hard to call. There are 16 residues in the CDR3. Germline CDR1 reads LNHDA; CDR2 reads SQIVND (reference sequence). Trimming removed 7 bases from V and 4 bases from J, with 22 bases in between. CDR3 DNA: TGTGCCAGTACCACAATTGTCCGGGGATGGCGCACTGAAGCTTTCTTT. Protein sequence: CASTTIVRGWRTEAFF.

Written as DNA, the CDR3 is TGTGCCAGTAGTATAGACGGTGGAGATACGCAGTATTTT. The encoded protein is CASSIDGGDTQYF. J is TRBJ2-3 and V is TRBV19; D is unresolved. This CDR3 has 13 amino acids. V dropped 0 bases and J dropped 5 bases, with 6 bases sitting between them. Per germline, CDR1 LNHDA and CDR2 SQIVND (reference sequence).

CDR3 loop: CSASLAGSYGNTIYF. The DNA of the CDR3 is TGCAGTGCTAGTTTGGCGGGGAGTTACGGAAACACCATATATTTT. V is TRBV20-1 and J is TRBJ1-3, with D unresolved. The CDR3 totals 15 residues. CDR1 and CDR2 (germline): DFQATT, SNEGSKA (reference sequence). V was cut by 3 bases and J by 4 bases, with 16 bases left in between.

The rearrangement uses TRBV5-5 and TRBJ1-6; D is possibly TRBD1 (5 bases). The CDR3 is 15 residues long. V lost 1 base, J lost 9 bases, and 14 bases lay in between. Germline CDR1 is SGHKS and CDR2 is YYEKEE (reference sequence). CDR3 sequence reads: CASSLPGSVSSPLHF. The CDR3 nucleotides read TGTGCCAGCAGCTTGCCAGGGTCCGTTAGTTCACCCCTCCACTTT.

The chain combines TRBV18 with TRBJ1-2, with D unclear. CDR1 is KGHSH, CDR2 LQKENI, per germline. With 0 bases removed from V and 8 bases from J, the gap between germline ends came to 10 bases. The CDR3 is 13 amino acids. The CDR3 DNA is TGTGCCAGCTCACCACCTGGAGGGCAGGGCTACACCTTC. The encoded protein is CASSPPGGQGYTF.

This sequence joins TRBV18 and TRBJ1-2; 10 nucleotides match TRBD1. The germline CDR1 and CDR2 sequences are KGHSH and LQKENI. J lost 6 bases, V lost 6 bases, and 4 bases had no gene match. This CDR3 has 13 residues. CDR3 DNA: TGTGCCAGCTCGGGACAGGGGTTGGATGGCTACACCTTC. The encoded protein is CASSGQGLDGYTF.

The chain uses TRBV24-1 and TRBJ2-3; 7 nucleotides agree with TRBD1. The CDR3 length is 16 residues. With V trimmed by 10 bases and J by 2 bases, 14 bases remained unmatched. The germline gives CDR1 KGHDR, CDR2 SFDVKD. The CDR3 nucleotides read TGTGCCACTCGGACAGGCCCTTGGAAATTCACAGATACGCAGTATTTT. Translating it yields CATRTGPWKFTDTQYF.

This clone appeared once. This chain joins TRBV18 and TRBJ2-7, with a weak D call TRBD2 (5 bases). The CDR3 covers 12 residues. Looked up from germline, CDR1 is KGHSH and CDR2 is LQKENI. Trimming cost V 5 bases and J 4 bases, with 9 bases left between them. The CDR3 loop reads CASSRTGYEQYF. As DNA, the CDR3 is TGTGCCAGCTCAAGGACGGGGTACGAGCAGTACTTC.